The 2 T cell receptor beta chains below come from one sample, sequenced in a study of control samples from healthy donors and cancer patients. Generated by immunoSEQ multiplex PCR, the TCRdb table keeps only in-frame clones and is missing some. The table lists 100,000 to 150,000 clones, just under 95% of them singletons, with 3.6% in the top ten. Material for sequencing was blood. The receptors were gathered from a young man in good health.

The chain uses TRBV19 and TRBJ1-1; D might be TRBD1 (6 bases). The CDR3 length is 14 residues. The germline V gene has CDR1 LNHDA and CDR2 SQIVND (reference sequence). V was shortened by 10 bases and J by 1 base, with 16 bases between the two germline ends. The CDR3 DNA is TGTGCCACCTCTCCTCGGGGGCAGAACACTGAAGCTTTCTTT. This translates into CATSPRGQNTEAFF.

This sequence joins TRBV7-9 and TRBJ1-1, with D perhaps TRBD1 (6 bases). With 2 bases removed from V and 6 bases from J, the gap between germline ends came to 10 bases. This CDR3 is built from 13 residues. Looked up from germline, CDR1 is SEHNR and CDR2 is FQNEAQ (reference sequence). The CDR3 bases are TGTGCCAGCAGCTTATGGCGGACAGCTGAAGCTTTCTTT. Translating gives CASSLWRTAEAFF.